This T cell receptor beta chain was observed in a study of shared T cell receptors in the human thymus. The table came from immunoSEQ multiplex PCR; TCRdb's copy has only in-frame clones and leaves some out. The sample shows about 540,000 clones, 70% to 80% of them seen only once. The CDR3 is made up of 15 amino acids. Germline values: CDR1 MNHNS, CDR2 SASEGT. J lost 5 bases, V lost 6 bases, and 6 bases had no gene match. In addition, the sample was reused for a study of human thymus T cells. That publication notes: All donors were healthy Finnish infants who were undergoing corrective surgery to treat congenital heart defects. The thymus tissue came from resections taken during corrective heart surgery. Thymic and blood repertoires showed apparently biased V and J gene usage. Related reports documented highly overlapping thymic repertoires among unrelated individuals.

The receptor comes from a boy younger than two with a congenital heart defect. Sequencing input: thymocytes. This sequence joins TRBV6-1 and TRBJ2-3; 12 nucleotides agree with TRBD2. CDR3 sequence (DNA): TGTGCCAGCAGCGCCCCGGGACTAGCGGGAGATACGCAGTATTTT. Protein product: CASSAPGLAGDTQYF.